A single T cell receptor (beta chain) is shown here with its context. Its antigen remains unknown. Possible read error: a much larger clone is one base away. The data originate from a study of blood T cells in healthy people across ages. Notes on the study in general: Estimated diversity that came from one million T cells was considered an underestimate.

PCR was performed a second time for 7 to 11 cycles using a sample-barcoded 5' primer and a J-beta primer mix. Through a template-switch adaptor with 12 random nucleotides, each cDNA molecule received a tag. TCRdb used MiXCR to reprocess the 5' RACE reads, holding one entry per CDR3 protein. The repertoire includes about 1.5 million distinct CDR3 sequences, 35% to 45% of them detected once, and about 4.1% sits in the top ten. The junction had 0 bases not matched to a gene; V was cut back by 6 bases and J by 3 bases. The germline CDR1 and CDR2 sequences are ENHRY and SYGVKD. The CDR3 is 13 amino acids.

Specimen: blood. This chain joins TRBV10-3 and TRBJ2-1; 9 bases fit TRBD1. The clonotype comes from a woman younger than 30 in good health. The CDR3 here is CAIRGQGYNEQFF. CDR3 DNA sequence: TGTGCCATCAGGGGACAGGGCTACAATGAGCAGTTCTTC.